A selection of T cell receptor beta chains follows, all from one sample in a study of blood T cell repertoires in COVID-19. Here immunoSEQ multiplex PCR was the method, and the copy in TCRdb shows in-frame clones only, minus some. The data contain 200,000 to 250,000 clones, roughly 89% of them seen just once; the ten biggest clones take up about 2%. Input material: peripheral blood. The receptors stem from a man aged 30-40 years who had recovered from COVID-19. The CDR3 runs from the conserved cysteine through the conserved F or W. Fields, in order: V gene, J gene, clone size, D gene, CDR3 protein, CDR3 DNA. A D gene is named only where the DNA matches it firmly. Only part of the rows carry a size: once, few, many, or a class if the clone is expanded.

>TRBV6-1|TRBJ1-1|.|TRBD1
CASSDRTGMNTEAFF
TGTGCCAGCAGTGATAGGACAGGGATGAACACTGAAGCTTTCTTT
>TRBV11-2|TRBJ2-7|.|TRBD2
CASSLLAGEFYEQYF
TGTGCCAGCAGTTTACTAGCGGGGGAGTTTTACGAGCAGTACTTC
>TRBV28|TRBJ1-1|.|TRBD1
CASSHRGLNTEAFF
TGTGCCAGCAGTCACAGGGGGCTGAACACTGAAGCTTTCTTT
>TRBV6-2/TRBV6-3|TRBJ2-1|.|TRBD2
CASSGGSSGSRQFFYEQFF
TGTGCCAGCAGTGGGGGGTCTAGCGGATCTCGCCAATTTTTCTATGAGCAGTTCTTC
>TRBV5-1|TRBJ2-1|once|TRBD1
CASSFTGGTDEQFF
TGCGCCAGCAGCTTCACAGGGGGCACGGATGAGCAGTTCTTC
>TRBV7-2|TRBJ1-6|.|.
CASSLEVGRNSPLHF
TGTGCCAGCAGCTTAGAGGTGGGGCGTAATTCACCCCTCCACTTT
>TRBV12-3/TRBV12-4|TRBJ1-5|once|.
CASREGGHWAQHF
TGTGCCAGCAGGGAGGGAGGGCACTGGGCCCAGCATTTT
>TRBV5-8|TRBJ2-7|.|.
CASSLGLLRRQYF
TGTGCCAGCAGCTTGGGACTCCTCCGGAGGCAGTACTTC
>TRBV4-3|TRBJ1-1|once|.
CASSPRLNTEAFF
TGCGCCAGCAGCCCGCGCCTTAACACTGAAGCTTTCTTT
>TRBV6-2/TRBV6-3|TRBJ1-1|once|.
CASSFPRAQGAFF
TGTGCCAGCAGTTTCCCTCGGGCGCAGGGGGCTTTCTTT
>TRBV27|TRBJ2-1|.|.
CASSFLGGDEQFF
TGTGCCAGCAGTTTCCTAGGGGGGGATGAGCAGTTCTTC
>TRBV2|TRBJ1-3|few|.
CASSEGLSGNTIYF
TGTGCCAGCAGTGAGGGGCTCTCTGGAAACACCATATATTTT
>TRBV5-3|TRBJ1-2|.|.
CARSLGSRVGGYTF
TGTGCCAGAAGCTTGGGATCCAGGGTAGGTGGCTACACCTTC
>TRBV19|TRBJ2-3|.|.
CASSPGTSWTDTQYF
TGTGCCAGTAGCCCAGGTACTTCATGGACAGATACGCAGTATTTT
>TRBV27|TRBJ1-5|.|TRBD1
CASSSWTGVNQPQHF
TGTGCCAGCAGTTCCTGGACAGGAGTCAATCAGCCCCAGCATTTT
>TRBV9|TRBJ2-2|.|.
CASSGRGQNTGELFF
TGTGCCAGCAGCGGCCGGGGTCAGAACACCGGGGAGCTGTTTTTT
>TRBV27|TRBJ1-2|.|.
CASSFSYGTGGYTF
TGTGCCAGCAGTTTTTCGTACGGGACTGGAGGCTACACCTTC
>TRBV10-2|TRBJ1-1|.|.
CASSAYGGANTEAFF
TGCGCCAGCAGTGCGTACGGGGGTGCGAACACTGAAGCTTTCTTT
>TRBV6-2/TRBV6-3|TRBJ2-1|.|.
CASSSYPVNEQFF
TGTGCCAGCAGCTCGTACCCAGTCAATGAGCAGTTCTTC
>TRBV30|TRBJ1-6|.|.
CAFTPDRRSSYNSPLHF
TGTGCGTTTACTCCCGACAGGAGGAGCTCCTATAATTCACCCCTCCACTTT
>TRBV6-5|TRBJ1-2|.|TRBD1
CASSRQGYYGYTF
TGTGCCAGCAGCCGACAGGGCTACTATGGCTACACCTTC
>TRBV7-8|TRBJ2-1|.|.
CASSFLSSYNEQFF
TGTGCCAGCAGCTTCTTATCGTCCTACAATGAGCAGTTCTTC
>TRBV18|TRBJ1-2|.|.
CASSPPGYGYTF
TGTGCCAGCTCACCCCCGGGCTATGGCTACACCTTC
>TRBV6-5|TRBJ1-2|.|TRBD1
CASSPTDRASGGYTF
TGTGCCAGCAGCCCCACGGACAGGGCCTCGGGGGGCTACACCTTC
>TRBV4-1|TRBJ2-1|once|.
CASRGTQGNEQFF
TGCGCCAGCCGCGGTACTCAGGGGAATGAGCAGTTCTTC
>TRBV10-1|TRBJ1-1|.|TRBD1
CATHPGQGLNTEAFF
TGCGCGACACATCCGGGACAGGGGCTGAACACTGAAGCTTTCTTT
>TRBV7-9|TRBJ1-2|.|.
CASSSGFVDIRGYTF
TGTGCCAGCAGCTCGGGATTTGTGGATATAAGGGGCTACACCTTC
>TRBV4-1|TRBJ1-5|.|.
CASSQEYGSQPQHF
TGCGCCAGCAGCCAAGAGTACGGTTCTCAGCCCCAGCATTTT
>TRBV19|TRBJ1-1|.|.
CASQDSTPNTEAFF
TGTGCCAGTCAGGACAGCACCCCGAACACTGAAGCTTTCTTT
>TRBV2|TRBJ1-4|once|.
CASSAAGGYEKLFF
TGTGCCAGCAGTGCGGCCGGAGGGTATGAAAAACTGTTTTTT
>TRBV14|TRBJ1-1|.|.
CASSPRVSTEAFF
TGTGCCAGCAGCCCCAGGGTTTCCACTGAAGCTTTCTTT
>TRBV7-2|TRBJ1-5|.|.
CASSPRVGAEGQPQHF
TGTGCCAGCAGCCCTCGAGTAGGCGCGGAGGGTCAGCCCCAGCATTTT
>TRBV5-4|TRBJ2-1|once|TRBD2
CASSPPSGGAGNEQFF
TGTGCCAGCAGCCCTCCCAGCGGGGGGGCCGGTAATGAGCAGTTCTTC
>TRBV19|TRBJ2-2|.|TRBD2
CASSIWSSGDTGELFF
TGTGCCAGTAGTATCTGGTCTAGCGGGGACACCGGGGAGCTGTTTTTT
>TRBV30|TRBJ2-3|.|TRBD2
CAWTSSGGRDTQYF
TGTGCCTGGACCTCGTCGGGGGGGAGGGATACGCAGTATTTT
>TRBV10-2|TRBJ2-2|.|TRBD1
CASQGAGFTGELFF
TGCGCCAGCCAGGGGGCTGGCTTCACCGGGGAGCTGTTTTTT
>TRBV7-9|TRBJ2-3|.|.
CASSLAGVGTDTQYF
TGTGCCAGCAGCTTAGCAGGGGTGGGCACAGATACGCAGTATTTT
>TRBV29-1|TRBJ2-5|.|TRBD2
CSASLAGGLSGETQYF
TGCAGCGCATCGCTAGCGGGGGGGCTTAGTGGAGAGACCCAGTACTTC
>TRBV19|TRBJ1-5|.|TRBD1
CASSPTGVNQPQHF
TGTGCCAGTAGCCCGACAGGGGTAAATCAGCCCCAGCATTTT
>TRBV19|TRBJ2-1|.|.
CASRRGLGASEQFF
TGTGCCAGTCGCAGGGGTCTAGGGGCTAGTGAGCAGTTCTTC
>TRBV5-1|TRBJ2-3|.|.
CASSFSLSGDTQYF
TGCGCCAGCAGCTTTAGTCTATCGGGGGATACGCAGTATTTT
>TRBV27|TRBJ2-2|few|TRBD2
CASALFPSSGANTGELFF
TGTGCCAGCGCACTCTTCCCTTCTAGCGGGGCGAACACCGGGGAGCTGTTTTTT
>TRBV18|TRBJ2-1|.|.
CASTRQGAEQFF
TGTGCCAGCACTCGTCAGGGCGCTGAGCAGTTCTTC
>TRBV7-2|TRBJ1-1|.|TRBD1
CASSSQSDRVGKAFF
TGTGCCAGCAGCAGCCAATCTGACAGGGTTGGAAAAGCTTTCTTT
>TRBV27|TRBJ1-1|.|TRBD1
CASSPRDRGTSEAFF
TGTGCCAGCAGCCCCCGGGACAGGGGGACATCTGAAGCTTTCTTT